This TCR beta chain was identified in a study of response to subunit inactivated influenza vaccine. CDR1 SEHNR and CDR2 FQNEAQ come from the germline V gene (reference sequence). This CDR3 has 16 residues. V lost 1 base, J lost 0 bases, and 10 bases lay in between. TCRdb re-derived calls from the RT-PCR reads in MiXCR, one entry per CDR3 protein. The sample lists about 570,000 distinct CDR3 sequences; over 9% were seen once. This clonotype was seen at least ten times. These same data were also listed under a study on T cells expressing NK-cell markers. As that report states: What made the TCR beta cDNA was 5'RACE template switching with UMIs. The authors restricted sorting to alpha-beta TCR T cells with an anti-gamma-delta TCR antibody in several experiments.

This sequence was found in a man in his fifties or sixties who received an inactivated influenza vaccine. V usage is TRBV7-9 and J usage is TRBJ1-3, with D possibly TRBD1 on 5 matching bases. Specimen: PBMCs from blood, collected on the day of vaccination. CDR3 region: CASSLEPGISGNTIYF. In DNA, the CDR3 is TGTGCCAGCAGCTTAGAGCCAGGGATCTCTGGAAACACCATATATTTT.